The T cell receptor beta chain under discussion was sequenced for a study of shared clonotypes between healthy human individuals. Profiling relied on immunoSEQ multiplex PCR, and the TCRdb table lists in-frame clones only, not all of them. The sample yields some 530,000 clones, roughly 80% seen once. Trimming cost V 4 bases and J 2 bases, with 13 bases left between them. Germline CDR1 and CDR2: SGHRS and YFSETQ. The CDR3 consists of 14 residues. Samples left unsorted employed tens of millions of PBMCs for genomic DNA. The chain joins TRBV5-1 to TRBJ2-7; D is undetermined. Sequencing input: PBMCs. The clonotype was recovered from a woman aged 40 to 50 in good health. Some clones in this sample may be carry-over from other donors' samples. Written as DNA, the CDR3 is TGCGCCAGCAGCCCAACGGCCAACCCCTACGAGCAGTACTTC. Its protein is CASSPTANPYEQYF.